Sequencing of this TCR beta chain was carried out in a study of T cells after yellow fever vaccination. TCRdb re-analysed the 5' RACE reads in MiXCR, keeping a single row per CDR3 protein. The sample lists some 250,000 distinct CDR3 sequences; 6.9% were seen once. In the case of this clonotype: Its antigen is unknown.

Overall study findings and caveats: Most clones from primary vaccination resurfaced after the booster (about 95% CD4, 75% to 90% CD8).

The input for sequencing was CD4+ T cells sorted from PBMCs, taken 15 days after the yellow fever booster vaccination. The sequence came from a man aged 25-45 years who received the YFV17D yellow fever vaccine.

The CDR3 nucleotides read TGCAGTGCTAGAGAGGGGCACTCGAACACTGAAGCTTTCTTT. This gives the protein CSAREGHSNTEAFF. The chain recombines TRBV20-1 with TRBJ1-1; D perhaps matches TRBD1 (5 bases). Germline V lookup: CDR1 DFQATT, CDR2 SNEGSKA (reference sequence). This CDR3 is 14 amino acids long. The V end was cut by 0 bases, the J end by 1 base, with 9 bases between.